This T cell receptor (beta chain) was sequenced during a study of blood T cell repertoires in COVID-19. Study-wide context: COVID-19 samples from acute and convalescent phases originated in the United States, Italy and Spain.

The germline V gene encodes CDR1 SGHRS and CDR2 YFSETQ. V trimming: 0 bases; J trimming: 8 bases; junction bases outside the gene matches: 3. The CDR3 is 14 residues long. Sequenced by immunoSEQ multiplex PCR; TCRdb stores in-frame clones only, minus some. In the table there are roughly 230,000 clones, 80% to 90% of which are singletons. Sequenced sample: peripheral blood. The clonotype was recovered from a man aged 50 to 59 with acute or convalescent COVID-19. V and J are TRBV5-1 and TRBJ2-1, with TRBD2 matching 9 bases. The CDR3 DNA sequence: TGCGCCAGCAGCTTGGATAGCGGGAGTGATGAGCAGTTCTTC. Its protein product is CASSLDSGSDEQFF.